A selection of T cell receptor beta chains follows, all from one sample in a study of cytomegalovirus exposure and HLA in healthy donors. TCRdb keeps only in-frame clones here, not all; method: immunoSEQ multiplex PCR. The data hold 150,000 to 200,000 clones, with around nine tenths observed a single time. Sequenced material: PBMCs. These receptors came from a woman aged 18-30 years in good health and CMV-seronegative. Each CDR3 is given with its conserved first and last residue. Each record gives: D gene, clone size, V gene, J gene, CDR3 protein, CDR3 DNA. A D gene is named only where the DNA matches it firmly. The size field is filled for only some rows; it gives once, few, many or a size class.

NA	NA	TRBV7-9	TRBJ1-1	CASSSGWAAEAFF	TGTGCCAGCAGCTCGGGGTGGGCAGCTGAAGCTTTCTTT
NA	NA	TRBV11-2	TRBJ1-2	CASSSNPGSNYGYTF	TGTGCCAGCAGCTCTAATCCCGGTTCTAACTATGGCTACACCTTC
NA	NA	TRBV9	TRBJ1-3	CASSVTGPSGNTIYF	TGTGCCAGCAGCGTTACAGGGCCCTCTGGAAACACCATATATTTT
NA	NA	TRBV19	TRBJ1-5	CASSMVGGLGPQHF	TGTGCCAGTAGTATGGTGGGGGGACTGGGGCCCCAGCATTTT
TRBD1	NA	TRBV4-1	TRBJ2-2	CASSQGGAGGTGELFF	TGCGCCAGCAGCCAAGGAGGGGCAGGGGGAACCGGGGAGCTGTTTTTT
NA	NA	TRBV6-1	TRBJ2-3	CASSPGSQLGQGQYF	TGTGCCAGCAGTCCCGGGAGCCAGCTGGGGCAGGGGCAGTATTTT
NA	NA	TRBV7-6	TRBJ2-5	CASSLASETQYF	TGTGCCAGCAGCTTAGCTTCGGAGACCCAGTACTTC
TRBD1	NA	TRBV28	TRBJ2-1	CASSPGTGNNEQFF	TGTGCCAGCAGTCCCGGGACAGGGAACAATGAGCAGTTCTTC
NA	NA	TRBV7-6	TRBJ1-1	CASSFSGETEAFF	TGTGCCAGCAGCTTCTCGGGGGAAACTGAAGCTTTCTTT
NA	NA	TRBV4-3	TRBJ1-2	CASSRSMRGDSYGYTF	TGCGCCAGCAGCCGTAGTATGCGAGGGGACTCCTATGGCTACACCTTC
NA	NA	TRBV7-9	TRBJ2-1	CASKGGRLAENNEQFF	TGTGCCAGCAAGGGGGGGAGGCTAGCGGAAAACAATGAGCAGTTCTTC
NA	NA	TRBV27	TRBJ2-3	CASSLVGEGTDTQYF	TGTGCCAGCAGTTTAGTGGGGGAGGGCACAGATACGCAGTATTTT
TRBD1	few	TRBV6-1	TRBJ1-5	CASSWDSRNQPQHF	TGTGCCAGCAGTTGGGACAGCCGCAATCAGCCCCAGCATTTT
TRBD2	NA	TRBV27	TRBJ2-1	CASSLRASGSSYNEQFF	TGTGCCAGCAGTTTAAGGGCTAGCGGTAGCTCCTACAATGAGCAGTTCTTC
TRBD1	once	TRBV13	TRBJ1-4	CASSVGQGAIEKLFF	TGTGCCAGCAGCGTGGGACAGGGGGCGATTGAAAAACTGTTTTTT
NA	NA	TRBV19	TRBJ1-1	CASKEGNTEAFF	TGTGCCAGTAAGGAGGGGAACACTGAAGCTTTCTTT
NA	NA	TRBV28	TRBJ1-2	CASSFGTGWDTF	TGTGCCAGCAGTTTTGGTACAGGGTGGGACACCTTC
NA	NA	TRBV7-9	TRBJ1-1	CASSATGNVNTEAFF	TGTGCCAGCAGCGCTACAGGGAATGTGAACACTGAAGCTTTCTTT
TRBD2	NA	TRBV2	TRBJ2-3	CASMLTSGTDTQYF	TGTGCCAGCATGCTGACTAGCGGCACAGATACGCAGTATTTT
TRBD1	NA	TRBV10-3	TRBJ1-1	CAISEQQGAGNTEAFF	TGTGCCATCAGTGAACAACAGGGGGCCGGGAACACTGAAGCTTTCTTT
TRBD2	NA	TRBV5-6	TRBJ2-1	CASSFEASGTYNEQFF	TGTGCCAGCAGCTTTGAGGCTAGCGGAACCTACAATGAGCAGTTCTTC
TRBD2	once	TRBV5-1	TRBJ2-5	CASSSKTSGRGETQYF	TGCGCCAGCAGCTCCAAGACTAGCGGGAGGGGCGAGACCCAGTACTTC
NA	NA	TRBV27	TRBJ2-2	CASSLSSGAGELFF	TGTGCCAGCAGTTTATCGAGCGGCGCCGGGGAGCTGTTTTTT
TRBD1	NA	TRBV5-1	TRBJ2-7	CASSLRRLDRATYEQYF	TGCGCCAGCAGCTTACGGAGATTGGACAGGGCTACCTACGAGCAGTACTTC
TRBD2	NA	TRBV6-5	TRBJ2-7	CASSYSLAAYEQYF	TGTGCCAGCAGTTACAGTCTAGCGGCCTACGAGCAGTACTTC
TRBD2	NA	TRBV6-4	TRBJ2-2	CASRAGVVGELFF	TGTGCCAGCCGAGCGGGAGTCGTCGGGGAGCTGTTTTTT
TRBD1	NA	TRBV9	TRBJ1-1	CASSEGPPGQGNTEAFF	TGTGCCAGCAGCGAGGGCCCCCCAGGACAGGGTAACACTGAAGCTTTCTTT
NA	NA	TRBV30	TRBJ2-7	CAWRSGTTILGEQYF	TGTGCCTGGAGGTCCGGGACAACGATCCTCGGCGAGCAGTACTTC
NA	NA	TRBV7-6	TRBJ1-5	CASSSGLGDQPQHF	TGTGCCAGCAGCTCTGGACTGGGCGATCAGCCCCAGCATTTT
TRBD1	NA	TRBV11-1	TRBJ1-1	CASSSGTGRASTEAFF	TGTGCCAGCAGCTCTGGGACAGGGAGGGCGAGCACTGAAGCTTTCTTT
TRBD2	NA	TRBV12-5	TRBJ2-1	CASGPGTLAGGGSSYNEQFF	TGTGCTAGTGGTCCCGGAACCCTAGCGGGGGGCGGGAGCTCCTACAATGAGCAGTTCTTC
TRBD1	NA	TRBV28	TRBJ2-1	CASSLRIGGQGAHEQFF	TGTGCCAGCAGTTTAAGGATAGGGGGACAGGGGGCCCATGAGCAGTTCTTC
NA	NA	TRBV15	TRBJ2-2	CATSRDQGGLTNTGELFF	TGTGCCACCAGCAGAGATCAGGGGGGCTTGACGAACACCGGGGAGCTGTTTTTT
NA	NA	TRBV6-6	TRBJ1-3	CASTPGGNTIYF	TGTGCCAGCACTCCGGGTGGAAACACCATATATTTT
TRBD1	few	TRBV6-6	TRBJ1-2	CASRPGQGDYGYTF	TGTGCCAGCAGGCCGGGACAGGGGGACTATGGCTACACCTTC